The 21 T cell receptor beta chains in this list originate from one sample, sequenced in a study of cytomegalovirus exposure and HLA in healthy donors. It was with 60 Vbeta and 13 Jbeta primers that the PCR ran. TCRdb's copy holds only in-frame clones and misses some; the assay was immunoSEQ multiplex PCR. Of approximately 100,000 clones listed, approximately 80% are singletons. Sequencing was performed on PBMCs. The receptor set was obtained from a man in his forties or fifties in good health and CMV-seropositive.

This chain uses TRBV29-1 with TRBJ2-4; perhaps TRBD1 as D (6 bases). Germline V gene data show CDR1 as SQVTM and CDR2 as ANQGSEA. Deletions cut 6 bases from V and 12 bases from J, with 18 bases between. The CDR3 contains 12 residues. The DNA of the CDR3 is TGCAGCGTCCCACCCGGACTGGACAGTCAGTACTTC. This gives the protein CSVPPGLDSQYF.

The V call is TRBV7-2, the J call TRBJ2-5, with a weak D call TRBD1 (7 bases). The CDR3 runs to 15 residues. Germline V lookup: CDR1 SGHTA, CDR2 FQGNSA. Trimming removed 5 bases at V and 5 bases at J, with 18 bases between. The CDR3 loop reads CASSGRGDALETQYF. CDR3 DNA sequence: TGTGCCAGCAGCGGCAGGGGGGACGCTCTGGAGACCCAGTACTTC.

Comment on this clone: The identical CDR3 is also encoded by other nucleotide sequences in the sample. V and J are TRBV4-1 and TRBJ1-2; 11 bases fit TRBD1. Germline V lookup: CDR1 MGHRA, CDR2 YSYEKL. This CDR3 contains 14 residues. Trimming took 4 bases from V and 5 from J; bases not matched to a gene: 3. CDR3 DNA sequence: TGCGCCAGCAGCCCTGGGACAGGGGGGTATGGCTACACCTTC. This sequence encodes CASSPGTGGYGYTF.

This chain joins TRBV29-1 and TRBJ1-2; 7 positions match TRBD1. The CDR3 is 12 residues long. Per the germline V gene, CDR1 is SQVTM and CDR2 is ANQGSEA. After removal of 5 bases from V and 8 bases from J, the junction contained 8 bases not matched to a gene. CDR3 DNA: TGCAGCGTTTTAGTAGGGGGCGTGGGCTACACCTTC. Translated, it gives CSVLVGGVGYTF.

The chain combines TRBV7-2 with TRBJ2-7, with D perhaps TRBD2 (7 bases). The V gene's germline CDR1 is SGHTA and CDR2 FQGNSA. The CDR3 extends over 16 amino acids. Trimming pared 4 bases from V and 4 bases from J, leaving 20 bases between. The CDR3 spells CASSSGGSTGNYEQYF. DNA for the CDR3: TGTGCCAGCAGCTCCGGGGGGTCGACAGGCAATTACGAGCAGTACTTC.

The rearrangement joins TRBV4-3 to TRBJ2-3; a possible D gene is TRBD2 (5 bases). Germline V gene sequence: CDR1 LGHNA, CDR2 YSLEER. The CDR3 is 16 amino acids. The ends were cut back, 1 base at V and 1 base at J, with 12 bases in the middle. The CDR3 is CASSQVARVGTDTQYF. The DNA of the CDR3 is TGCGCCAGCAGCCAAGTTGCGCGGGTGGGCACAGATACGCAGTATTTT.

This clone has a handful of counts. This rearrangement joins TRBV5-1 to TRBJ2-3; D is undetermined. V lost 1 base to trimming and J lost 0 bases, with 6 bases between them. There are 14 residues in the CDR3. CDR1 and CDR2 from the germline V gene are SGHRS and YFSETQ. Here the CDR3 DNA reads TGCGCCAGCAGCTTGATATATAGCACAGATACGCAGTATTTT. Amino acids: CASSLIYSTDTQYF.

This clone was detected only once. This chain connects TRBV4-3 to TRBJ2-3; TRBD2 matches 7 bases. CDR1 is LGHNA, CDR2 YSLEER, per germline. Germline trimming cut 1 base from V and 15 bases from J; bases unmatched to any gene: 13. This CDR3 has 14 amino acids. CDR3 amino acids: CASSQGRGEGRRYF. The CDR3 DNA reads as TGCGCCAGCAGCCAAGGCCGCGGGGAGGGCAGAAGATATTTT.

This chain joins TRBV7-9 and TRBJ2-1; TRBD1 aligns across 7 bases. The CDR3 has 18 amino acids. The trim removed 7 bases at V and 1 base at J, leaving 16 bases unmatched. CDR1 and CDR2 (germline): SEHNR, FQNEAQ (reference sequence). The CDR3 nucleotides read TGTGCCAGCATCGAACCGAATCCGGGACAGTCTTCCTACAATGAGCAGTTCTTC. It codes for CASIEPNPGQSSYNEQFF.

V and J are TRBV7-3 and TRBJ2-5; the match to TRBD2 covers 8 bases. The germline V gene has CDR1 SGHTA and CDR2 FQGTGA. V lost 3 bases to trimming and J lost 4 bases; unmatched junction nucleotides: 4. The CDR3 runs to 14 residues. CDR3 in DNA: TGTGCCAGCAGCTTTAGCGGGGCACGAGAGACCCAGTACTTC. This translates into CASSFSGARETQYF.

About this clone: Germline is not matched at one junction end, which may reflect a read error. The chain carries TRBV7-9 and TRBJ1-1; tentative D call: TRBD1 (5 bases). CDR3 length: 13 residues. Per germline, CDR1 SEHNR and CDR2 FQNEAQ (reference sequence). Here the CDR3 reads CSSSLASGPEAFF. The CDR3, as DNA: TGTTCCAGCAGCTTAGCCTCAGGGCCAGAAGCTTTCTTT.

V gene TRBV9 combines with J gene TRBJ1-2; D is unresolved. Deletions cut 4 bases from V and 8 bases from J, with 18 bases between. Germline values: CDR1 SGDLS, CDR2 YYNGEE. The CDR3 spans 14 residues. CDR3 region: CASSPPGVRRGYTF. The CDR3 DNA sequence: TGTGCCAGCAGCCCCCCCGGTGTGAGGCGGGGCTACACCTTC.

This rearrangement joins TRBV12-5 to TRBJ2-3, with D possibly matching TRBD1 (5 bases). The germline V gene encodes CDR1 LGHNT and CDR2 FRNRAP. V shed 1 base and J shed 0 bases, with 8 bases lying between them. This CDR3 has 15 residues. The CDR3 DNA reads TGTGCTAGTGGTTTGGGGACAAGAAGCACAGATACGCAGTATTTT. It translates to CASGLGTRSTDTQYF. Filled out from reference TRBV12-5 and TRBJ2-3, the complete variable domain reads DARVTQTPRHKVTEMGQEVTMRCQPILGHNTVFWYRQTMMQGLELLAYFRNRAPLDDSGMPKDRFSAEMPDATLATLKIQPSEPRDSAVYFCASGLGTRSTDTQYFGPGTRLTVL.

This chain's CDR3 is CASSHDPGLAKNIQYF. The CDR3 DNA follows: TGTGCCAGCAGCCACGACCCAGGGTTAGCCAAAAACATTCAGTACTTC. The V and J genes are TRBV11-2 and TRBJ2-4; possibly TRBD1 for D (5 bases). The ends were cut back, 5 bases at V and 0 bases at J, with 14 bases in the middle. This CDR3 has 16 residues. Germline CDR1 SGHAT, CDR2 FQNNGV.

The genes are TRBV11-2 and TRBJ1-5, with D perhaps TRBD1 (5 bases). V lost 3 bases and J lost 4, with 10 bases in between. Germline V gene lookup returns CDR1 SGHAT and CDR2 FQNNGV. CDR3 size: 14 residues. The CDR3 region is CASSLTDQNQPQHF. As DNA, the CDR3 is TGTGCCAGCAGCTTGACAGACCAGAATCAGCCCCAGCATTTT.

This chain uses TRBV13 with TRBJ1-3, with D uncertain. Germline-derived CDR1 and CDR2 are PRHDT and FYEKMQ (reference sequence). V lost 5 bases and J lost 0, with 8 bases in between. The CDR3 is 14 amino acids. The CDR3 reads CASSHTDSGNTIYF. CDR3 bases: TGTGCCAGCAGCCACACAGACTCTGGAAACACCATATATTTT.

For the CDR3, the DNA is TGTGCCTCCCGGAGCAGACGCAATCAGCCCCAGCATTTT. Translated: CASRSRRNQPQHF. The chain employs TRBV21-1 and TRBJ1-5. TRBV21-1 is deemed a pseudogene. The CDR3 totals 13 residues.

CDR3 nucleotide sequence: TGTGCCAGCAGTCGGACAGCCACCGTCTATGGCTACACCTTC. This translates into CASSRTATVYGYTF. V gene TRBV2 combines with J gene TRBJ1-2, with D possibly matching TRBD1 (6 bases). This CDR3 is built from 14 residues. V was trimmed by 5 bases and J by 4 bases, leaving 14 bases between them. Looked up from germline, CDR1 is SNHLY and CDR2 is FYNNEI.

The chain couples TRBV9 to TRBJ2-2; TRBD2 matches at 8 bases. This CDR3 has 15 residues. J lost 1 base, V lost 3 bases, and 2 bases had no gene match. Germline CDR1 SGDLS, CDR2 YYNGEE. The CDR3 sequence is CASSARGGNTGELFF. CDR3 bases: TGTGCCAGCAGCGCCCGGGGGGGGAACACCGGGGAGCTGTTTTTT.

The chain has TRBV5-4 and TRBJ1-3; no reliable D call. Trimming took 0 bases from V and 8 from J, leaving 9 bases between them. The CDR3 runs 13 residues. Germline CDR1 SGHNT, CDR2 YYREEE (reference sequence). DNA of the CDR3: TGTGCCAGCAGCTTGGCGGGGTCAGACACCATATATTTT. This gives the protein CASSLAGSDTIYF.

In this sample, this clone turned up once. CDR3: CASSEGQNYEQYF. The CDR3 nucleotides are TGTGCCAGCAGTGAGGGACAGAACTACGAGCAGTACTTC. The chain carries TRBV27 and TRBJ2-7; 7 bases align to TRBD1. Losses at the gene ends were 5 bases for V and 3 bases for J; bases not matched to a gene: 4. CDR1 and CDR2 (germline): MNHEY, SMNVEV (reference sequence). The CDR3 is 13 residues long.